This T cell receptor (beta chain) was recorded in a study of CD8+ T cells in alopecia areata (dated by TCRdb to 2016 to 2019). Study-level background: The treated patients, all with moderate-to-severe alopecia areata, were enrolled in an open-label pilot trial of oral tofacitinib given at 5 to 10 mg twice daily. Patients received tofacitinib for 6 to 18 months and were then followed off drug for 6 months to check for delayed response and recurrence. To study T cell clonal expansion in alopecia areata, the researchers applied high-throughput TCRbeta sequencing to both the C3H/HeJ mouse model and human patients. In humans, TCRbeta sequencing was performed on scalp tissue and on sorted CD4+ and CD8+ peripheral blood T cells from healthy controls and from patients with patchy or totalis/universalis alopecia areata. Tofacitinib-treated patients had biopsies at baseline and at 4 and 24 weeks of treatment, with a later scalp biopsy in several patients. Scalp clonality was compared across normal scalp (n=4), patchy alopecia areata scalp (n=8), and alopecia totalis/universalis scalp (n=8). The RNA source kit depended on sample type: the PAXgene miRNA kit for fixed scalp, the miRNeasy kit for PBMCs, and the RNeasy kit for mouse skin. immunoSEQ multiplex PCR using 35 Vbeta forward primers and 13 Jbeta reverse primers was used to amplify TCRbeta CDR3 regions.

Concerning this clone: It lacks a known antigen. No base-level quality is on record; no much larger clone is a single base apart.

Library preparation used the immunoSEQ multiplex PCR assay. RNA was extracted from all samples and reverse transcribed into cDNA, which served as template for TCR sequencing. SuperScript III was used for first-strand cDNA synthesis, primed with a 2:1 mix of oligo-dT and random hexamers. A synthetic immune receptor repertoire was used to assess amplification bias, and residual bias was removed computationally. The authors' pipeline ran thus. Raw reads were preprocessed to remove errors, and CDR3 was defined according to IMGT conventions as the region from the conserved cysteine to phenylalanine. Clonality was computed as 1 minus the Shannon entropy, with the entropy normalized by log2 of the number of productive unique TCRs. Whether each scalp clone was CD4 or CD8 was inferred by checking scalp TCRbeta sequences against the CD4 and CD8 repertoires from sorted blood. TCRdb carries this immuneACCESS record with in-frame sequences only. Its versions omit some clonotypes, under half of them owing to an unresolved V gene in the studies checked, with the rest unexplained. V and J calls and clone size are copied from that table; D and trimming were computed from the DNA. Present in this sample are roughly 150,000 clones, about 87% of which were seen just once. In total, the top ten clones hold approximately 15% of the sample.

The sample's time point label, in plain terms: baseline before oral tofacitinib. Lesional scalp punch biopsies and peripheral blood were collected from alopecia areata patients. After PBMCs were isolated by density centrifugation and stained for CD3, CD4 and CD8, a FACSAria was used to sort CD4+ and CD8+ T cells. What the study reported, not specific to this receptor: Compared with mice, TCR sequences shared between patients were less clear, possibly partly because of HLA diversity across the patient population. Compared with normal scalp, lesional scalp had higher clonality and more expanded CD8+ clones, particularly in alopecia totalis/universalis, a pattern that suggests antigenic drive. Unlike mouse skin, which is dominated by gammadelta T cells, normal human skin has resident alphabeta T cells that are also sequenced, and this complicates analysis of the scalp TCR repertoire.

From a lookup of the germline V gene, CDR1 and CDR2 are MRHNA and SNTAGT. V drops 0 bases and J drops 5 bases, leaving 6 bases in between. Measured from the cysteine to the phenylalanine, the CDR3 is 13 residues long. Only CDR3 DNA is held: 39 bases, read in frame from base 1. The material was CD8+ T cells sorted from blood, obtained at week 0. Recombination linked TRBV6-4 to TRBJ2-3; no D segment can be confidently identified. The TCR was taken from a human donor with alopecia areata. At the DNA level, the sequence is TGTGCCAGCAGTGACTCTACAGTAGATACGCAGTATTTT. Its protein product is CASSDSTVDTQYF.